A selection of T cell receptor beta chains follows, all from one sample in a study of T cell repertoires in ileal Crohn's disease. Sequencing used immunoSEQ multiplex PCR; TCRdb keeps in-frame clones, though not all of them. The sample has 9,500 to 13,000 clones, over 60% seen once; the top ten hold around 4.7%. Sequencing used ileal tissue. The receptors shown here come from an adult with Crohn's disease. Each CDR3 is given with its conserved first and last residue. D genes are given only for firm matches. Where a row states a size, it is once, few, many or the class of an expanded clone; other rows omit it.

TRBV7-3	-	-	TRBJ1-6	TGTGCCAGCAGCTTAGGTTCGGGGAATTCACCCCTCCACTTT	CASSLGSGNSPLHF
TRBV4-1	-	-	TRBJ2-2	TGCGCCAGCAGTTTAAGGACAGACAACACCGGGGAGCTGTTTTTT	CASSLRTDNTGELFF
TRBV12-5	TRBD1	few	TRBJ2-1	TGTGCTAGTGGAACGGGACAGGGGGCTTTCTACAATGAGCAGTTCTTC	CASGTGQGAFYNEQFF
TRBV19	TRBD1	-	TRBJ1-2	TGTGCCAGTAGTATCGGAACAGGGGTTATTGGCTACACCTTC	CASSIGTGVIGYTF
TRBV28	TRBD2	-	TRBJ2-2	TGTGCCAGCAGTTTAGAGCGGGGGAACACCGGGGAGCTGTTTTTT	CASSLERGNTGELFF
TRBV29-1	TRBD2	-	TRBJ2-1	TGCAGCGTTGAAGATCTGGGCGGGGGGGCCTCAAATGAGCAGTTCTTC	CSVEDLGGGASNEQFF
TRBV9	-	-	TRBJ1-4	TGTGCCAGCAGTGTACAGGGTGAAAAACTGTTTTTT	CASSVQGEKLFF
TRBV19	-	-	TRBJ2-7	TGTGCCAGTAGTGTCGACTTCTACGAGCAGTACTTC	CASSVDFYEQYF
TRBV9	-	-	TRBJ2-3	TGTGCCAGCAGCCCGTACAGGGAAGGCAATTCCGCAGATACGCAGTATTTT	CASSPYREGNSADTQYF
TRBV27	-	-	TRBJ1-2	TGTGCCAGCAGTTTGGGTGTACAGAAGGGCTACACCTTC	CASSLGVQKGYTF
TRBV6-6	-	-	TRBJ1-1	TGTGCCAGCCTCCGGGATAGGTCGAGGACTGAAGCTTTCTTT	CASLRDRSRTEAFF
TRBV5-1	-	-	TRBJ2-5	TGCGCCAGCAGCTTGGCCCCTAGCGCCGGAGAGACCCAGTACTTC	CASSLAPSAGETQYF
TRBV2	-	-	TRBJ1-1	TGTGCCAGCAGTGAGTCTCCGTTGAACACTGAAGCTTTCTTT	CASSESPLNTEAFF
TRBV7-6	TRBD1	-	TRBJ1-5	TGTGCCAGCAGCTTAGGGGACAGGGGGCTCTATAGCAATCAGCCCCAGCATTTT	CASSLGDRGLYSNQPQHF
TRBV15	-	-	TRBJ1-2	TGTGCCACCAGCATCGGAGGGCCTGGCTACACCTTC	CATSIGGPGYTF
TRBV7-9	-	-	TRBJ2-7	TGTGCCAGCAGCCCCCCAAATTACGAGCAGTACTTC	CASSPPNYEQYF
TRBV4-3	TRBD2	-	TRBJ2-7	TGCGCCAGCAGTCCCTCAATAGCGGGGGGCCCCTACGAGCAGTACTTC	CASSPSIAGGPYEQYF
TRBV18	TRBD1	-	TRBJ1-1	TGTGCCAGCTCACATACGGACAGGGGCAGCACTGAAGCTTTCTTT	CASSHTDRGSTEAFF
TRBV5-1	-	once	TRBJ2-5	TGCGCCAGCAGCTTGGCCCGTGACTACCCCCAAGAGACCCAGTACTTC	CASSLARDYPQETQYF
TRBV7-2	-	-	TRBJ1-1	TGTGCCAGCAGCTCTCGGTCCCGTGAAGCTTTCTTT	CASSSRSREAFF
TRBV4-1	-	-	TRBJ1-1	TGCGCCAGCAGCCAAGGAGGCCTGCCCCAGACCCAAGGAGGGCCGTCAAACACTGAAGCTTTCTTT	CASSQGGLPQTQGGPSNTEAFF
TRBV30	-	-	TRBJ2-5	TGTGCCTGGAGTAGGGCAGGGCTACAAGAGACCCAGTACTTC	CAWSRAGLQETQYF
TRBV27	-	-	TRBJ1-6	TGTGCCAGCAGTTTAACCAGGGCTCGTAGAGCGCCCCTCCACTTT	CASSLTRARRAPLHF
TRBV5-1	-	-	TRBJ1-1	TGCGCCAGCAGCTTGGGGGCCATCTCGGACACTGAAGCTTTCTTT	CASSLGAISDTEAFF
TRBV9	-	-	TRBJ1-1	TGTGCCAGCAGCTCCTTTTATGAAAGGACTGAGTCTGTGCTCACTGAAGCTTTCTTT	CASSSFYERTESVLTEAFF
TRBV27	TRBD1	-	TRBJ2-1	TGTGCCAGCAGTCCCTCCCGGGACAGGGGACATGAGCAGTTCTTC	CASSPSRDRGHEQFF
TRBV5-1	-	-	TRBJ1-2	TGCGCCAGCAGCTTCCAGTCGGGGAGTATTGTCTATGGCTACACCTTC	CASSFQSGSIVYGYTF
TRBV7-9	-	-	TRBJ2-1	TGTGCCACCCCCGGGGCAGGGGAGACCAATGAGCAGTTCTTC	CATPGAGETNEQFF
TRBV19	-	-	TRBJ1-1	TGTGCCAGTAGCACGGAGCGGGCAGTTCGAGCCCCTGAAGCTTTCTTT	CASSTERAVRAPEAFF
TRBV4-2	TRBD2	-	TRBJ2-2	TGTGCCAGCAGCCCCAAGCTCCAGCGGGGGTTTTCAGGGACCGGGGAGCTGTTTTTT	CASSPKLQRGFSGTGELFF
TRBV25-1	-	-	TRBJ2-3	TGTGCCAGCAGTGAATATAGCCTCACAGATACGCAGTATTTT	CASSEYSLTDTQYF
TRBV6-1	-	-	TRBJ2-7	TGTGCCAGCAGTGAAGCTGTCTGGGGGGGCCGGAGCGAGCAGTACTTC	CASSEAVWGGRSEQYF
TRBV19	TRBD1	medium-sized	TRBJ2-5	TGTGCCAGTAGTATAAGGGGGACAGACCAAGAGACCCAGTACTTC	CASSIRGTDQETQYF
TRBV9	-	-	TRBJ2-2	TGTGCCAGCAGCGTAGGACAGACCGGGGAGCTGTTTTTT	CASSVGQTGELFF
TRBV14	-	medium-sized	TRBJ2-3	TGTGCCAGCAGCCAAGGATTGTGGACAGACTTCTCTAGCACAGATACGCAGTATTTT	CASSQGLWTDFSSTDTQYF
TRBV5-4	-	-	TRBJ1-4	TGTGCCAGCAGTCATAGGGGAAGTGGTAATGAAAAACTGTTTTTT	CASSHRGSGNEKLFF
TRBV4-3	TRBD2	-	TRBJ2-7	TGCGCCAGCAGCCAAGAGATATGGGTCCCTAGCGGGGTGTTCGAGCAGTACTTC	CASSQEIWVPSGVFEQYF
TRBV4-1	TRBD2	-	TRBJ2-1	TGCGCCAGCAGCCTAGCGGGGGGGCGCGCTGAGCAGTTCTTC	CASSLAGGRAEQFF
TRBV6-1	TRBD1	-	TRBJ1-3	TGTGCCAGCAGTGAAGGGTTGGACAGGGCGTACACCATATATTTT	CASSEGLDRAYTIYF
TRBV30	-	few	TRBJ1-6	TGTGCCTGGAGTGTAGGCAGGGTTAAAAATTCACCCCTCCACTTT	CAWSVGRVKNSPLHF
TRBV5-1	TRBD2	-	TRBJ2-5	TGCGCCAGCAGCTTGGGGCGGGGGTTTCAGGAGACCCAGTACTTC	CASSLGRGFQETQYF
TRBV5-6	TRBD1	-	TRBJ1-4	TGTGCCAGCAGCTGGGGGGCCGGGACAGGAGAAAAACTGTTTTTT	CASSWGAGTGEKLFF
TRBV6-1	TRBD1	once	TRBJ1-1	TGTGCCAGCAGTGCCCGGACAGGCATGAACACTGAAGCTTTCTTT	CASSARTGMNTEAFF
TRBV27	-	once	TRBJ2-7	TGTGCCAGCAGTTTATCGCACTTCTCCTACGAGCAGTACTTC	CASSLSHFSYEQYF
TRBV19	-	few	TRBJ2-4	TGTGCCAGTAGTATTGCAGGGCGCAACATTCAGTACTTC	CASSIAGRNIQYF
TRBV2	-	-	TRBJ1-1	TGTGCCAGCAGGGAAGGGGGGCGCACTGAAGCTTTCTTT	CASREGGRTEAFF
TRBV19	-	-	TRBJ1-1	TGTGCCAGTAAACAAACAGGAGGGCCTGAAGCTTTCTTT	CASKQTGGPEAFF